The next 22 T cell receptor beta chains were all read from a single sample in a study of HIV-infected patients and healthy controls (dated by TCRdb to 2014 to 2015). The receptor library was made with 5' RACE. The sequencing machine was an Illumina MiSeq. Using SuperScript III with primers targeting the alpha and beta constant regions, 400 to 550 ng of RNA was reverse transcribed. Separate alpha and beta chain libraries were made by chain-specific third strand synthesis with multiplexing indices. The public reads were reanalyzed by TCRdb: fastp trimming at Q25, MiXCR alignment, in-frame beta chains only. Every distinct CDR3 protein forms one entry, paired with its most common genes and DNA. Present in this sample are approximately 25,000 distinct CDR3 sequences, more than 7.5% of which were seen just once. Approximately 3.9% of the sample is in the top ten clones. Since whole blood was used without any cell fractionation, the repertoire reflected all peripheral T cells in unsorted form.

Source material: blood. These receptors originate from an adult in good health.

In its sample, this clonotype was seen a few times. V gene TRBV28 combines with J gene TRBJ1-1, with D perhaps matching TRBD1 (5 bases). The V gene's germline CDR1 is MDHEN and CDR2 SYDVKM. The CDR3 sequence is 13 residues long. V was pared by 8 bases and J by 4 bases, with 14 bases between. CDR3 nucleotides: TGTGCCAGCGTCGAGACAGTCCGCACTGAAGCTTTCTTT. It translates to CASVETVRTEAFF.

This clonotype has at least ten counts. The chain uses TRBV10-2 and TRBJ1-2; D unclear. There are 13 residues in the CDR3. The germline gives CDR1 WSHSY, CDR2 SAAADI. V lost 3 bases and J 4 bases, leaving 9 bases between the germline ends. The CDR3 coding sequence is TGCGCCAGCAGTGATGGCAAATCCTATGGCTACACCTTC. Translated: CASSDGKSYGYTF.

The chain employs TRBV5-4 and TRBJ2-5; no firm D call. Germline V CDR1 and CDR2: SGHNT, YYREEE (reference sequence). V was trimmed by 2 bases and J by 5 bases, leaving 10 bases between them. The CDR3 sequence is 13 residues long. Here the CDR3 reads CASSLLPLETQYF. DNA for the CDR3: TGTGCCAGCAGCTTACTCCCCTTGGAGACCCAGTACTTC. The whole variable domain, remainder taken from reference TRBV5-4 and TRBJ2-5, is ETGVTQSPTHLIKTRGQQVTLRCSSQSGHNTVSWYQQALGQGPQFIFQYYREEENGRGNFPPRFSGLQFPNYSSELNVNALELDDSALYLCASSLLPLETQYFGPGTRLLVL.

This clonotype has a count of ten or more. V is TRBV5-5 and J is TRBJ1-1; weak D call: TRBD1 (6 bases). The CDR3 is 15 residues long. Germline loops: CDR1 SGHKS, CDR2 YYEKEE (reference sequence). The V gene lost 0 bases and the J gene lost 6 bases, with 15 bases spanning the gap. CDR3 sequence: CASSLDGGRWAEAFF. In DNA, the CDR3 is TGTGCCAGCAGCTTGGACGGGGGCCGGTGGGCTGAAGCTTTCTTT.

This chain links TRBV5-5 with TRBJ2-3; maybe TRBD1 (5 bases). This CDR3 is built from 16 residues. V lost 0 bases to trimming and J lost 1 base, with 12 bases between them. CDR1 SGHKS and CDR2 YYEKEE come from the germline V gene (reference sequence). The CDR3 loop is CASSLGRGLGTDTQYF. DNA of the CDR3: TGTGCCAGCAGCTTGGGAAGGGGTCTGGGCACAGATACGCAGTATTTT. Combining the CDR3 with reference TRBV5-5 and TRBJ2-3 gives the whole variable domain DAGVTQSPTHLIKTRGQQVTLRCSPISGHKSVSWYQQVLGQGPQFIFQYYEKEERGRGNFPDRFSARQFPNYSSELNVNALLLGDSALYLCASSLGRGLGTDTQYFGPGTRLTVL.

This clonotype is medium-sized in the sample. The chain couples TRBV12-3 or TRBV12-4 to TRBJ1-2, with unresolved D. V shed 5 bases and J shed 0 bases, with 10 bases lying between them. The CDR3 length is 14 residues. CDR3 in DNA: TGTGCCAGCAGTACTGGGTCCTCTAACTATGGCTACACCTTC. It specifies CASSTGSSNYGYTF.

This clonotype showed up just a few times. The chain combines TRBV19 with TRBJ2-1; unclear D gene. Germline V lookup: CDR1 LNHDA, CDR2 SQIVND (reference sequence). The V end was cut by 0 bases, the J end by 0 bases, with 6 bases between. The CDR3 is 15 residues long. CDR3 bases: TGTGCCAGTAGTATAGACACAAACTCCTACAATGAGCAGTTCTTC. This sequence encodes CASSIDTNSYNEQFF.

This clonotype was seen ten or more times. The CDR3 loop is CASTGQGGSGANVLTF. The DNA for the CDR3 is TGTGCCAGCACGGGACAGGGGGGATCTGGGGCCAACGTCCTGACTTTC. V usage is TRBV6-1 and J usage is TRBJ2-6; 11 nucleotides line up with TRBD1. The ends lost 7 bases at V and 1 base at J; junction bases unmatched: 3. The CDR3 contains 16 residues. Germline CDR1 reads MNHNS; CDR2 reads SASEGT.

Relative to its sample, this clonotype is medium-sized. The chain carries TRBV27 and TRBJ2-2; 8 bases agree with TRBD2. The CDR3 loop spans 15 amino acids. Trimming at V came to 5 bases and at J to 11 bases, leaving 13 bases not matched to a gene. Per germline, CDR1 MNHEY and CDR2 SMNVEV (reference sequence). The CDR3 coding sequence is TGTGCCAGCAGTCCCGGGAGGGGTTACGGTGGAGAGCTGTTTTTT. Its translation is CASSPGRGYGGELFF.

This clonotype was recorded many times. The genes are TRBV19 and TRBJ1-5; 8 positions agree with TRBD1. The CDR3 is 17 amino acids. From germline, CDR1 is LNHDA and CDR2 SQIVND (reference sequence). V was clipped by 1 base and J by 5 bases; unmatched bases: 10. The CDR3: CASSIAGARGLDQPQHF. In DNA form, the CDR3 reads TGTGCCAGTAGTATAGCAGGGGCCAGGGGGCTGGATCAGCCCCAGCATTTT.

This clonotype was recorded at least ten times. The rearrangement links TRBV24-1 to TRBJ2-1; D possibly corresponds to TRBD1 (6 bases). The CDR3 covers 11 residues. The germline CDR1 and CDR2 sequences are KGHDR and SFDVKD. Trimming left V 4 bases short and J 10 bases short, with 7 bases between. CDR3 coding DNA: TGTGCCACCAGTGAAAGGGGGGAGCAGTTCTTC. It is translated as CATSERGEQFF.

The chain has TRBV12-5 and TRBJ2-7; no clear D gene. The length of the CDR3 is 17 residues. Trimming removed 0 bases at V and 6 bases at J, with 21 bases between. Germline CDR1 LGHNT, CDR2 FRNRAP. CDR3: CASGLVEGQKKEREQYF. CDR3 coding DNA: TGTGCTAGTGGTTTGGTAGAAGGCCAAAAGAAAGAACGCGAGCAGTACTTC.

This clonotype was seen repeatedly, ten times or more. The chain combines TRBV7-3 with TRBJ2-1; D assignment may be TRBD1 or TRBD2 (7 bases each). The CDR3 length is 14 residues. The ends were cut back, 0 bases at V and 9 bases at J, with 12 bases in the middle. Germline CDR1 and CDR2: SGHTA and FQGTGA. Here the CDR3 DNA reads TGTGCCAGCAGCTTAACGGGAGGGGGCGGTGAGCAGTTCTTC. This encodes CASSLTGGGGEQFF.

This clonotype was recorded many times. The chain couples TRBV28 to TRBJ2-3, with TRBD2 identical over 10 bases. Germline lookup yields CDR1 MDHEN and CDR2 SYDVKM. The V and J ends lost 7 bases and 2 bases, in that order; junction bases with no gene match: 3. The length of the CDR3 is 14 residues. This chain's CDR3 is CASKTSGTTDTQYF. The CDR3, as DNA: TGTGCCAGCAAAACTAGCGGGACCACAGATACGCAGTATTTT.

The chain carries TRBV7-2 and TRBJ2-3; either TRBD1 or TRBD2 may supply D (6 bases each). Germline CDR1 SGHTA, CDR2 FQGNSA. There are 14 residues in the CDR3. The ends were cut back, 2 bases at V and 4 bases at J, with 10 bases in the middle. The CDR3: CASSLSGGPDTQYF. CDR3 DNA sequence: TGTGCCAGCAGCTTATCCGGGGGCCCAGATACGCAGTATTTT.

For this clonotype: Given the absence of the conserved phenylalanine or tryptophan at the CDR3 end, a read error is likely. The DNA is omitted, as the CDR3 cannot be located on it reliably, and the CDR3 follows TCRdb's listing. V usage is TRBV12-3 or TRBV12-4 and J usage is TRBJ2-3; the DNA was not used to check the table's D call, TRBD1. The CDR3 length is 13 residues, termini included. CDR3 region: CASSLPGQGPLLL.

This clonotype was counted ten times or more. V and J are TRBV6-6 and TRBJ2-3, with D unclear. V was shortened by 7 bases and J by 1 base, with 3 bases between the two germline ends. This CDR3 comprises 11 residues. Germline V gene sequence: CDR1 MNHNY, CDR2 SVGAGI (reference sequence). CDR3 protein: CASMGTDTQYF. For the CDR3, the DNA is TGTGCCAGCATGGGCACAGATACGCAGTATTTT.

The chain has TRBV7-3 and TRBJ1-2, with a possible D match to TRBD1 (5 bases). CDR1 and CDR2 from the germline V gene are SGHTA and FQGTGA. The length of the CDR3 is 14 residues. Deletions cut 5 bases from V and 8 bases from J, with 18 bases between. CDR3 in amino acids: CASSQSGSGEGYTF. CDR3 bases: TGTGCCAGCAGCCAATCCGGGTCGGGGGAGGGCTACACCTTC.

This clonotype showed up many times. The chain employs TRBV27 and TRBJ1-4; D unresolved. The CDR3 has 14 residues. Germline lookup yields CDR1 MNHEY and CDR2 SMNVEV (reference sequence). V gave up 5 bases and J gave up 4 bases, with 11 bases separating them. This CDR3 reads CASSRGGYNEKLFF. The CDR3, as DNA: TGTGCCAGCAGTCGTGGAGGATATAATGAAAAACTGTTTTTT.

This chain uses TRBV5-8 with TRBJ1-2, with TRBD1 identical over 7 bases. Germline assignment: CDR1 SGHTS and CDR2 YDEGEE. The CDR3 covers 13 residues. The trim removed 4 bases at V and 2 bases at J, leaving 2 bases unmatched. CDR3 DNA: TGTGCCAGCAGCAGGGGACAGAACTATGGCTACACCTTC. This translates into CASSRGQNYGYTF.

The sample holds a few counts of this clonotype. The V and J genes are TRBV7-9 and TRBJ2-2, with D perhaps being TRBD1 or TRBD2 (5 bases each). CDR1 and CDR2 (germline): SEHNR, FQNEAQ (reference sequence). Deletions cut 4 bases from V and 7 bases from J, with 13 bases between. There are 14 residues in the CDR3. The CDR3 sequence is CASSSPGPGGELFF. CDR3 DNA sequence: TGTGCCAGCAGCTCCCCGGGGCCGGGCGGGGAGCTGTTTTTT.

This clonotype was seen many times. V usage is TRBV2 and J usage is TRBJ2-3; D call uncertain. The germline gives CDR1 SNHLY, CDR2 FYNNEI. This CDR3 spans 10 amino acids. Trimming left V 8 bases short and J 7 bases short, with 7 bases between. The CDR3 nucleotides are TGTGCCAGCGATGAATATACGCAGTATTTT. Translated, it gives CASDEYTQYF.